These 30 T cell receptor beta chains originate from one sample sequenced in a study of CD8 T cells in Susac syndrome. After extraction with the RNeasy kit, roughly 0.5 to 1 ug of the RNA was reverse transcribed using random hexamers. TCRdb used MiXCR to reprocess the immunoSEQ multiplex PCR reads, holding one entry per CDR3 protein. The table has 55,000 to 75,000 distinct CDR3 sequences, 93% seen once. Sample: CD4+ T cells from PBMCs. The receptor source for this set is a human donor with Susac syndrome.

The rearrangement joins TRBV7-3 to TRBJ2-3; D possibly corresponds to TRBD2 (6 bases). V shed 0 bases and J shed 0 bases, with 22 bases lying between them. There are 20 residues in the CDR3. Germline V gene lookup returns CDR1 SGHTA and CDR2 FQGTGA. The CDR3 sequence: CASSLTVTRITRSSTDTQYF. CDR3 coding DNA: TGTGCCAGCAGCTTAACCGTGACTAGGATAACCAGATCTAGCACAGATACGCAGTATTTT.

This chain connects TRBV28 to TRBJ2-7, with D perhaps TRBD1 or TRBD2 (5 bases each). Trimming shortened V by 5 bases and J by 3 bases, and 14 bases separated the two germline ends. The germline V gene has CDR1 MDHEN and CDR2 SYDVKM. The CDR3 has 14 residues. The CDR3 sequence is CASSVGDSRYEQYF. CDR3 nucleotide sequence: TGTGCCAGCAGTGTGGGAGACAGCCGCTACGAGCAGTACTTC.

This clonotype was counted between two and nine times. CDR3 amino acids: CASSLDNEQFF. The CDR3 nucleotides read TGTGCCAGCAGCTTGGACAATGAGCAGTTCTTC. The rearrangement joins TRBV5-5 to TRBJ2-1; unclear D gene. This CDR3 has 11 residues. V lost 0 bases to trimming and J lost 5 bases, with 0 bases between them. In germline, CDR1 is SGHKS, CDR2 YYEKEE (reference sequence).

The rearrangement uses TRBV6-5 and TRBJ2-5, with TRBD2 matching 9 bases. Trimming at V came to 0 bases and at J to 6 bases, leaving 8 bases not matched to a gene. In germline, CDR1 is MNHEY, CDR2 SVGAGI. This CDR3 spans 16 amino acids. The CDR3 reads CASSYSRLAGLKTQYF. The CDR3 bases are TGTGCCAGCAGTTACTCGAGGCTAGCGGGGCTAAAGACCCAGTACTTC.

The V call is TRBV20-1, the J call TRBJ2-5, with D possibly matching TRBD1 (6 bases). V dropped 0 bases and J dropped 3 bases, with 11 bases sitting between them. Germline V gene sequence: CDR1 DFQATT, CDR2 SNEGSKA (reference sequence). This CDR3 is 14 amino acids long. CDR3 residues: CSARDTQGKETQYF. The CDR3 bases are TGCAGTGCTAGAGACACACAGGGAAAAGAGACCCAGTACTTC.

The CDR3 DNA follows: TGTGCCAGCAGCTTAGGGGGACAGTCCCCCGGGGAGCTGTTTTTT. This translates into CASSLGGQSPGELFF. The chain links TRBV7-2 to TRBJ2-2, with 7 bases matching TRBD1. Germline assignment: CDR1 SGHTA and CDR2 FQGNSA. With 1 base clipped from V and 6 bases from J, the junction kept 5 bases outside the gene matches. There are 15 residues in the CDR3.

The chain joins TRBV3-1 to TRBJ1-2, with unresolved D. CDR1 is LGHDT, CDR2 YNNKEL, per germline (reference sequence). The CDR3 is 14 amino acids. The V end was cut by 3 bases, the J end by 0 bases, with 8 bases between. The CDR3 sequence is CASSQRNANYGYTF. The CDR3 DNA reads TGTGCCAGCAGCCAGAGAAACGCTAACTATGGCTACACCTTC.

The chain uses TRBV7-2 and TRBJ2-7; no definite D call. V was trimmed by 1 base and J by 0 bases, leaving 10 bases between them. Germline CDR1 is SGHTA and CDR2 is FQGNSA. This CDR3 has 15 amino acids. The CDR3 DNA is TGTGCCAGCAGCTTAGAGGTTGGTAGCTCCTACGAGCAGTACTTC. Its translation: CASSLEVGSSYEQYF.

V usage is TRBV19 and J usage is TRBJ2-3; possibly TRBD1 or TRBD2 for D (5 bases each). The CDR3 runs 14 residues. Germline CDR1 is LNHDA and CDR2 is SQIVND (reference sequence). Between the trimmed V and J ends, which lost 11 bases and 1 base, there was a span of 16 bases. The CDR3 DNA sequence: TGTGCCTGTAAGGGCAGGGACGGCACAGATACGCAGTATTTT. Translated: CACKGRDGTDTQYF. Based on the CDR3 plus reference TRBV19 and TRBJ2-3, the full variable domain is DGGITQSPKYLFRKEGQNVTLSCEQNLNHDAMYWYRQDPGQGLRLIYYSQIVNDFQKGDIAEGYSVSREKKESFPLTVTSAQKNPTAFYLCACKGRDGTDTQYFGPGTRLTVL.

This chain joins TRBV20-1 and TRBJ1-6, with no clear D. V was clipped by 2 bases and J by 1 base, with 12 bases between them. Germline V lookup: CDR1 DFQATT, CDR2 SNEGSKA (reference sequence). The CDR3 is 16 amino acids. The CDR3 bases are TGCAGTGCTAGACCTCCCGAGGGTTCCTATAATTCACCCCTCCACTTT. This translates into CSARPPEGSYNSPLHF.

The V call is TRBV6-5, the J call TRBJ1-2; 10 bases align to TRBD1. The junction had 6 bases not matched to a gene; V was cut back by 5 bases and J by 3 bases. Germline V gene lookup returns CDR1 MNHEY and CDR2 SVGAGI. This CDR3 is built from 15 residues. In nucleotides, the CDR3 is TGTGCCAGCAGTCGGGACAGGGGAGGGCACTATGGCTACACCTTC. It is translated as CASSRDRGGHYGYTF.

The chain carries TRBV28 and TRBJ1-3; 7 bases map to TRBD1. Germline CDR1 is MDHEN and CDR2 is SYDVKM. The CDR3 runs 14 residues. J gave up 2 bases and V 5 bases, and 3 bases lay outside the gene matches. CDR3 bases: TGTGCCAGCAGTCCAGGGACAGCTGGAAACACCATATATTTT. Its protein is CASSPGTAGNTIYF.

The chain is built from TRBV7-9 and TRBJ2-3; D remains unclear. Per the germline V gene, CDR1 is SEHNR and CDR2 is FQNEAQ (reference sequence). V was cut by 5 bases and J by 1 base, with 13 bases left in between. The CDR3 runs to 15 residues. CDR3 nucleotides: TGTGCCAGCAGCGCAAAGGCATGGGGCACAGATACGCAGTATTTT. Its protein is CASSAKAWGTDTQYF.

The rearrangement links TRBV5-1 to TRBJ2-7; D might be TRBD2 (5 bases). The CDR3 consists of 12 residues. With 4 bases removed from V and 7 bases from J, the gap between germline ends came to 12 bases. The germline V gene encodes CDR1 SGHRS and CDR2 YFSETQ. The CDR3 here is CASSPKWEEQYF. The CDR3 DNA reads as TGCGCCAGCAGCCCCAAATGGGAGGAGCAGTACTTC.

The chain is built from TRBV3-1 and TRBJ1-2; D unresolved. The V gene's germline CDR1 is LGHDT and CDR2 YNNKEL (reference sequence). This CDR3 region has 15 residues. The V and J ends lost 0 bases and 4 bases respectively, with 12 bases between them. The CDR3 is CASSQDRAEVYGYTF. CDR3 nucleotide sequence: TGTGCCAGCAGCCAAGATAGGGCAGAAGTCTATGGCTACACCTTC.

The rearrangement joins TRBV7-2 to TRBJ1-1; D is uncertain. The CDR3 extends over 13 amino acids. Per germline, CDR1 SGHTA and CDR2 FQGNSA. Trimming left V 4 bases short and J 0 bases short, with 6 bases between. The CDR3 DNA reads TGTGCCAGCAGCTCCGACATGAACACTGAAGCTTTCTTT. Translating it yields CASSSDMNTEAFF.

This sequence joins TRBV7-9 and TRBJ2-5; perhaps TRBD2 as D (5 bases). CDR1 and CDR2 (germline): SEHNR, FQNEAQ (reference sequence). The V and J ends lost 2 bases and 4 bases respectively, with 11 bases between them. The CDR3 is 14 amino acids. CDR3 bases: TGTGCCAGCAGCTTACGCGCGGCGGGAGAGACCCAGTACTTC. The encoded protein is CASSLRAAGETQYF.

The V gene is TRBV24-1, the J gene TRBJ2-4; D is ambiguous. CDR1 is KGHDR and CDR2 is SFDVKD in the germline V gene. The CDR3 extends over 10 amino acids. V was shortened by 8 bases and J by 16 bases, with 14 bases between the two germline ends. Here the CDR3 DNA reads TGTGCCACCATAAGGCGCAAGGGTTACTTC. It codes for CATIRRKGYF.

V and J are TRBV7-9 and TRBJ2-3; possibly TRBD2 for D (5 bases). The CDR3 has 16 residues. Trimming took 0 bases from V and 2 from J, leaving 12 bases between them. Germline loops: CDR1 SEHNR, CDR2 FQNEAQ (reference sequence). This CDR3 is CASSLASGANTDTQYF. As DNA, the CDR3 is TGTGCCAGCAGCTTAGCGAGCGGAGCCAACACAGATACGCAGTATTTT.

This clonotype occurred once. The V call is TRBV27, the J call TRBJ1-2; the match to TRBD1 covers 7 bases. Germline V CDR1 and CDR2: MNHEY, SMNVEV (reference sequence). With V trimmed by 4 bases and J by 8 bases, 4 bases remained unmatched. The CDR3 has 12 amino acids. Here the CDR3 reads CASSSQGSGYTF. CDR3 bases: TGTGCCAGCAGTTCACAGGGGAGCGGCTACACCTTC.

This clonotype has just one count. The chain recombines TRBV4-2 with TRBJ2-3, with no clear D. The V gene's germline CDR1 is LGHNA and CDR2 YNFKEQ. V shed 1 base and J shed 7 bases, with 21 bases lying between them. The CDR3 has 17 residues. CDR3 in amino acids: CASSQGVAAGSQHTQYF. CDR3 bases: TGTGCCAGCAGCCAAGGGGTGGCTGCTGGTTCCCAGCATACGCAGTATTTT.

The J gene is TRBJ2-5, the V gene TRBV5-6; TRBD1 aligns across 9 bases. V was pared by 0 bases and J by 5 bases, with 2 bases of the junction left unmatched. The V gene's germline CDR1 is SGHDT and CDR2 YYEEEE. The CDR3 is made up of 14 amino acids. The CDR3 loop reads CASSLDRGPETQYF. The CDR3 DNA reads as TGTGCCAGCAGCTTGGACAGGGGGCCGGAGACCCAGTACTTC.

The chain is built from TRBV20-1 and TRBJ1-2; 9 bases line up with TRBD1. With 5 bases clipped from V and 11 bases from J, the junction kept 12 bases outside the gene matches. Germline V gene sequence: CDR1 DFQATT, CDR2 SNEGSKA (reference sequence). The CDR3 covers 13 residues. The CDR3 coding sequence is TGCAGTGCTTTGGGAGGGACAGGGAATCTATACACCTTC. It specifies CSALGGTGNLYTF.

J is TRBJ2-7 and V is TRBV19; tentative D call: TRBD1 (5 bases). This CDR3 region has 16 residues. CDR1 is LNHDA and CDR2 is SQIVND in the germline V gene (reference sequence). V was shortened by 5 bases and J by 2 bases, with 19 bases between the two germline ends. CDR3 bases: TGTGCCAGTAGTCCCTCGACAGTGCAACTACCCTACGAGCAGTACTTC. Its protein is CASSPSTVQLPYEQYF.

The gene calls are TRBV4-1 and TRBJ2-2; D gene unclear. Germline lookup yields CDR1 MGHRA and CDR2 YSYEKL. Trimming cost V 1 base and J 4 bases, with 13 bases left between them. The CDR3 has 16 residues. CDR3 in amino acids: CASSQVDLVTTGELFF. The CDR3 nucleotides read TGCGCCAGCAGCCAAGTTGACCTTGTAACCACCGGGGAGCTGTTTTTT.

The rearrangement links TRBV29-1 to TRBJ1-5; D is uncertain. Germline CDR1 is SQVTM and CDR2 is ANQGSEA. The CDR3 consists of 12 residues. V lost 6 bases and J 0 bases, leaving 6 bases between the germline ends. CDR3 sequence: CSVGYSNQPQHF. For the CDR3, the DNA is TGCAGCGTGGGATATAGCAATCAGCCCCAGCATTTT.

The rearrangement uses TRBV11-1 and TRBJ2-1; 11 positions agree with TRBD2. Looked up from germline, CDR1 is SGHAT and CDR2 is FQDESV (reference sequence). V trimming: 6 bases; J trimming: 3 bases; junction bases outside the gene matches: 7. This CDR3 region has 16 residues. CDR3: CASRKTSGALYNEQFF. The CDR3 coding sequence is TGTGCCAGCAGGAAGACTAGCGGGGCTCTCTACAATGAGCAGTTCTTC.

This sequence joins TRBV5-1 and TRBJ2-4; 8 positions match TRBD1. J was trimmed by 2 bases and V by 7 bases; bases with no gene match: 8. This CDR3 is 15 amino acids long. CDR1 SGHRS and CDR2 YFSETQ come from the germline V gene. As DNA, the CDR3 is TGCGCCAGCGGGCAGGGGGCTGGAACCAAAAACATTCAGTACTTC. The encoded protein is CASGQGAGTKNIQYF.

CDR3 in amino acids: CASSQGDRGLSNQPQHF. Written as DNA, the CDR3 is TGTGCCAGCAGTCAGGGGGACAGGGGGCTGAGCAATCAGCCCCAGCATTTT. V usage is TRBV28 and J usage is TRBJ1-5, with 12 positions matching TRBD1. CDR1 is MDHEN and CDR2 is SYDVKM in the germline V gene. V lost 5 bases to trimming and J lost 1 base; unmatched junction nucleotides: 6. The CDR3 extends over 17 amino acids. The full variable domain, rest sourced from reference TRBV28 and TRBJ1-5, is DVKVTQSSRYLVKRTGEKVFLECVQDMDHENMFWYRQDPGLGLRLIYFSYDVKMKEKGDIPEGYSVSREKKERFSLILESASTNQTSMYLCASSQGDRGLSNQPQHFGDGTRLSIL.

The chain links TRBV28 to TRBJ2-2, with D uncertain. CDR1 and CDR2 from the germline V gene are MDHEN and SYDVKM. Trimming shortened V by 7 bases and J by 2 bases, and 14 bases separated the two germline ends. The CDR3 has 15 amino acids. CDR3 residues: CASTSLGDNTGELFF. The CDR3 DNA is TGTGCCAGCACGTCATTAGGAGATAACACCGGGGAGCTGTTTTTT.